This record covers a single T cell receptor beta chain. The sample holds one count of this clone. The specificity of this receptor is unknown. No qualities accompany the bases; no much larger clone lies one base away. This sample is drawn from a study of immunodeficiency (dated 2019 in TCRdb). For context, the study as a whole: To search for oligoclonality and VDJ recombination defects, the researchers carried out a repertoire analysis. The paper's findings and limits, for the study overall: Based on top-100 and total clonotype frequencies, severe oligoclonality showed up in patient CD8+ T cells, whereas patient CD4+ T cells did not show severe oligoclonality. In the entropy comparisons of patients against healthy controls, patients were shown as n=3 (open circles), and an effect of thymic development was suggested only as a possibility. V-J pairing and productive entropy in CD4+ T cells appeared similar in patients and controls.

Genomic DNA was extracted using the QIAamp DNA Blood Mini Kit and was submitted for immunoSEQ repertoire analysis. Using a standard quantity of genomic DNA template, multiplex PCR was run to amplify the CDR3 regions. The PCR products underwent sequencing on an Illumina platform. The study's own analysis went as follows. Alignment of sequences was done against a reference, and the V, D and J gene definitions came from IMGT. To eliminate PCR and sequencing errors, a nearest-neighbor clustering algorithm combined closely related sequences. V, D and J usage in productive unique and total sequences was analyzed using ImmunoSEQ Analyzer tools and R version 3.6.1. The table comes from immuneACCESS by way of TCRdb, which keeps in-frame sequences with V and J called. Part of the clones is missing from these tables; in studies checked, under half for an unresolved V gene and the rest for unknown reasons. The V and J calls and the clone size are those of that table, but D and trimming were determined from the DNA. Recorded for this sample are about 840 clones; 90% to 95% of them occurred a single time. About 2% of the sample comes from the top ten.

CDR1 is given as SGHTA and CDR2 as FQGTGA, both from the germline V gene. Counted from cysteine to phenylalanine, this CDR3 has 18 amino acids. The DNA shown is the 54-base CDR3, in frame from base 1. V trim: 4 bases; J trim: 0 bases; unmatched bases: 8. Before TCR sequencing, CD3+CD4+ T cells were sorted out of fresh PBMCs. Sequences were obtained from CD4+ T cells from blood. The receptor chain draws on TRBV7-3 and TRBJ2-6, and TRBD1 aligns with 8 junction nucleotides. The origin of this receptor is a human donor in good health. The CDR3 protein: CASSSTGATISGANVLTF. The DNA is TGTGCCAGCAGCTCGACAGGGGCAACCATCTCTGGGGCCAACGTCCTGACTTTC. The entire variable domain, with the stretches around the CDR3 drawn from the reference TRBV7-3 and TRBJ2-6 proteins, is GAGVSQTPSNKVTEKGKYVELRCDPISGHTALYWYRQSLGQGPEFLIYFQGTGAADDSGLPNDRFFAVRPEGSVSTLKIQRTERGDSAVYLCASSSTGATISGANVLTFGAGSRLTVL.